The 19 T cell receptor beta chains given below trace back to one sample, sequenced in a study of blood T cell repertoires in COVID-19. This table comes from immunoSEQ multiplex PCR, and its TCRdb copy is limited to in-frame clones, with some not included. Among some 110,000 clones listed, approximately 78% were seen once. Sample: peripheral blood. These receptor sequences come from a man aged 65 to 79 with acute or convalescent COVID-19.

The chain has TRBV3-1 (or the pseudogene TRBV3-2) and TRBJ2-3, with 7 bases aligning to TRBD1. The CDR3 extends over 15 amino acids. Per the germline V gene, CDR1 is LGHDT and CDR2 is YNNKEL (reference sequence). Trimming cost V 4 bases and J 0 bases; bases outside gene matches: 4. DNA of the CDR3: TGTGCCAGCAGCCGACAGGGTAGTAGCACAGATACGCAGTATTTT. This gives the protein CASSRQGSSTDTQYF.

DNA for the CDR3: TGTGCCAGCAACCCCGGGACAGGGAATCGTCAGCCCCAGCATTTT. This translates into CASNPGTGNRQPQHF. This chain links TRBV7-3 with TRBJ1-5; 9 bases match TRBD1. The ends lost 7 bases at V and 6 bases at J; junction bases unmatched: 10. The CDR3 sequence is 15 residues long. From germline, CDR1 is SGHTA and CDR2 FQGTGA.

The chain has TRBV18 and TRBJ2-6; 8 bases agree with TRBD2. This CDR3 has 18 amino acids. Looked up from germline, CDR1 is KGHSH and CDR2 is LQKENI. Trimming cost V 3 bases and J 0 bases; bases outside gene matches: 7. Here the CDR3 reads CASSPPRGVSSGANVLTF. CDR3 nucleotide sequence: TGTGCCAGCTCACCTCCGCGGGGGGTTAGCTCTGGGGCCAACGTCCTGACTTTC.

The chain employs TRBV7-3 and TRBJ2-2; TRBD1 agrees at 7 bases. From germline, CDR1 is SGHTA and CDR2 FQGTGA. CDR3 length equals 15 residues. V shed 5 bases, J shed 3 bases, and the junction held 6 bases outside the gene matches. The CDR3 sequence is CASSGNRGDTGELFF. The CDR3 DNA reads TGTGCCAGCAGCGGGAACAGGGGAGACACCGGGGAGCTGTTTTTT.

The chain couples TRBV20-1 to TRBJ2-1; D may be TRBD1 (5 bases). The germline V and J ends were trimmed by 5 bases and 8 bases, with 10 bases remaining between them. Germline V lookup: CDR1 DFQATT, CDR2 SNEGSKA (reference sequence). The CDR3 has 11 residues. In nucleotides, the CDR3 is TGCAGTGCTTCTTCAGGGCATGAGCAGTTCTTC. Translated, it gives CSASSGHEQFF.

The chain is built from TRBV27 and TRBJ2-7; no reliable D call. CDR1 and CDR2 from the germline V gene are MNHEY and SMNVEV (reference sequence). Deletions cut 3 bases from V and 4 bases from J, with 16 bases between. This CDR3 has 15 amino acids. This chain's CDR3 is CASSFSTSLVYEQYF. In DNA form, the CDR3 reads TGTGCCAGCAGTTTTTCAACTTCCCTGGTATACGAGCAGTACTTC.

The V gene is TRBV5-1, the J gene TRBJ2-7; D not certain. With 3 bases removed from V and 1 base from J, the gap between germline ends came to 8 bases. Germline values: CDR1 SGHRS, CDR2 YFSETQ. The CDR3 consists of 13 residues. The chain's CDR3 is CASSSSRSYEQYF. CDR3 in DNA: TGCGCCAGCAGCTCGTCGAGGTCCTACGAGCAGTACTTC.

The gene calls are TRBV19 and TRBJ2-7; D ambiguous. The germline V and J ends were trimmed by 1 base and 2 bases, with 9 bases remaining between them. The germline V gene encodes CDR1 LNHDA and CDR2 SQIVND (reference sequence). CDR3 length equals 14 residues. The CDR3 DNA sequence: TGTGCCAGTAGTATAGCAGTTAACACCTACGAGCAGTACTTC. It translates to CASSIAVNTYEQYF.

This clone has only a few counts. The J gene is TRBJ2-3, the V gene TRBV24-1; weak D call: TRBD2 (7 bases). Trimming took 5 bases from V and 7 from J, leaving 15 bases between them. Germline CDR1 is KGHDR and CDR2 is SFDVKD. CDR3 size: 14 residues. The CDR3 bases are TGTGCCACCAGTGGGGGGGGCGCGCCGTATACGCAGTATTTT. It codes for CATSGGGAPYTQYF.

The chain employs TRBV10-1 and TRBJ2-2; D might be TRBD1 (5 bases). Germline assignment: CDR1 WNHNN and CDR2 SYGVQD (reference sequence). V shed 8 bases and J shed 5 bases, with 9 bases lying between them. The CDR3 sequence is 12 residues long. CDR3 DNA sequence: TGCGCCAGCCTTGGGGCAACCGGGGAGCTGTTTTTT. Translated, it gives CASLGATGELFF.

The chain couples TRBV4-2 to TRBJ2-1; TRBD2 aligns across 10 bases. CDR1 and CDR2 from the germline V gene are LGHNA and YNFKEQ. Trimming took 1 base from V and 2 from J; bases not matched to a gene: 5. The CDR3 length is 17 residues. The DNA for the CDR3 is TGTGCCAGCAGCCAAGGGACCGGACTAGCGGCCTACAATGAGCAGTTCTTC. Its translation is CASSQGTGLAAYNEQFF.

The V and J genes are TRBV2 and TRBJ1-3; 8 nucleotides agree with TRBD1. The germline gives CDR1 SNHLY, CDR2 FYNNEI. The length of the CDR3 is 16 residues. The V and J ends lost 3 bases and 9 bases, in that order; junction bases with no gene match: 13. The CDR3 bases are TGTGCCAGCAGTGAGGGCAGAATTGACAGGGGATTCACCATATATTTT. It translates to CASSEGRIDRGFTIYF.

CDR3 sequence: CASSSLGVSGNTIYF. DNA of the CDR3: TGCGCCAGCAGCTCCCTGGGAGTCTCTGGAAACACCATATATTTT. This chain uses TRBV5-1 with TRBJ1-3; D remains unclear. CDR3 length equals 15 residues. V lost 3 bases to trimming and J lost 0 bases, with 10 bases between them. The V gene's germline CDR1 is SGHRS and CDR2 YFSETQ.

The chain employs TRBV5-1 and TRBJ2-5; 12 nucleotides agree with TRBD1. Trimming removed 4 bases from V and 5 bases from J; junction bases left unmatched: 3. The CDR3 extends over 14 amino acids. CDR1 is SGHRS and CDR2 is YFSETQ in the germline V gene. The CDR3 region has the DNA TGCGCCAGCAGCGGGACAGGGGGCGCGGAGACCCAGTACTTC. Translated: CASSGTGGAETQYF.

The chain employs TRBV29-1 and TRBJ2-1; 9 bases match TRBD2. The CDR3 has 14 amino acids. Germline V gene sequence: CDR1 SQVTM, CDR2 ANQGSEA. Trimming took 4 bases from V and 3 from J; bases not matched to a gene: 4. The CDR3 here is CSVGRLAVYNEQFF. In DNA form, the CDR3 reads TGCAGCGTTGGTCGACTAGCGGTCTACAATGAGCAGTTCTTC.

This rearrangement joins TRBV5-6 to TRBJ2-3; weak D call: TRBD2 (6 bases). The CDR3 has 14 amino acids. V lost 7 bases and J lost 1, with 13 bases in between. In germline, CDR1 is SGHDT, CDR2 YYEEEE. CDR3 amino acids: CASQWDSRTDTQYF. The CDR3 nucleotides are TGTGCCAGCCAATGGGACTCACGCACAGATACGCAGTATTTT.

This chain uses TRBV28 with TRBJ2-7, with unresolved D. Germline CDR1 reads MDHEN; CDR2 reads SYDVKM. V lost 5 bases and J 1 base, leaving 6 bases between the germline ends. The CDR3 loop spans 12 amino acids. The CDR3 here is CASSPVSYEQYF. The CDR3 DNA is TGTGCCAGCAGTCCAGTGTCCTACGAGCAGTACTTC.

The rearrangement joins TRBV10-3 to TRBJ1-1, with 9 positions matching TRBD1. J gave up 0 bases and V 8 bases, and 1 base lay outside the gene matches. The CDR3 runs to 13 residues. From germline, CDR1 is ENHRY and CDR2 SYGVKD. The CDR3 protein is CAIGTGMNTEAFF. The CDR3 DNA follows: TGTGCCATCGGGACAGGGATGAACACTGAAGCTTTCTTT.

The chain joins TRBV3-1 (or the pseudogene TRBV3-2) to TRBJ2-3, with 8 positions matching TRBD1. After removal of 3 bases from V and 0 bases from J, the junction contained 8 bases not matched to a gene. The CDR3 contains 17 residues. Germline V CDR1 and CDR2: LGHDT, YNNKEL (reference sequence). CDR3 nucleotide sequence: TGTGCCAGCAGCCAGCGTTCAGGGGGCGCGAGCACAGATACGCAGTATTTT. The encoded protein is CASSQRSGGASTDTQYF.